Listed below are T cell receptor beta chains from one sample, sequenced in a study of monozygotic twins with inflammatory bowel disease. After re-calling the 5' RACE reads, TCRdb lists one entry per CDR3 protein, DNA absent. This sample's table has approximately 420,000 distinct CDR3 sequences. Source material: blood. These receptors were obtained from a human donor with ulcerative colitis or Crohn's disease, or a healthy co-twin of an affected twin (not recorded which). The CDR3 runs from the conserved cysteine through the conserved F or W. Fields, in order: J gene, V gene, CDR3 protein.

J: TRBJ2-5; V: TRBV6-5; CDR3: CASSRGWGETQYF
J: TRBJ2-2; V: TRBV6-1; CDR3: CASTPLAGGRELFF
J: TRBJ1-1; V: TRBV4-3; CDR3: CASSQTFGGRNTEAFF
J: TRBJ2-7; V: TRBV7-2; CDR3: CASSLDLRSHEQYF
J: TRBJ2-6; V: TRBV23-1; CDR3: CASRSHGGAGANVLTF
J: TRBJ2-5; V: TRBV13; CDR3: CASSDTSGMGETQYF
J: TRBJ2-7; V: TRBV12-3/TRBV12-4; CDR3: CASTPGGGLYF
J: TRBJ2-2; V: TRBV6-5; CDR3: CASSLYRVAGELFF
J: TRBJ2-5; V: TRBV21-1; CDR3: CASSKHGLAEETQYF
J: TRBJ1-2; V: TRBV5-1; CDR3: CASSLAGPRSGYTF
J: TRBJ1-1; V: TRBV29-1; CDR3: CSALTGYEGAGQAFF
J: TRBJ1-2; V: TRBV24-1; CDR3: CATSSTADLAISYTF
J: TRBJ1-1; V: TRBV7-6; CDR3: CASSSEMYTEAFF
J: TRBJ2-3; V: TRBV9; CDR3: CASSGITTGTDTQYF
J: TRBJ1-3; V: TRBV2; CDR3: CAANPTYSDRPPNTIYF
J: TRBJ1-5; V: TRBV27; CDR3: CASSLNVGSDQPQHF
J: TRBJ1-1; V: TRBV3-1; CDR3: CASNDGLMNTEAFF
J: TRBJ2-5; V: TRBV4-3; CDR3: CASSQALAGPSETQYF
J: TRBJ1-3; V: TRBV29-1; CDR3: CSVVGGERGNTIYF
J: TRBJ2-7; V: TRBV5-6; CDR3: CASSSQGRIVTYEQYF
J: TRBJ2-7; V: TRBV3-1; CDR3: CASKPAGTYEQYF
J: TRBJ1-2; V: TRBV18; CDR3: CASSPDRDYGYTF
J: TRBJ1-3; V: TRBV7-9; CDR3: CASSLGQSGNTIYF
J: TRBJ1-2; V: TRBV11-3; CDR3: CASSLKRDLHGYTF
J: TRBJ2-1; V: TRBV20-1; CDR3: CSAVMDRANEQFF
J: TRBJ1-2; V: TRBV5-6; CDR3: CASSLVDSRPPNYGYTF
J: TRBJ1-3; V: TRBV6-1; CDR3: CASSEASPANRGNTIYF
J: TRBJ1-5; V: TRBV6-5; CDR3: CASSYTPPTGAWQPQHF
J: TRBJ2-7; V: TRBV29-1; CDR3: CSARDRGVSYEQYF
J: TRBJ2-2; V: TRBV2; CDR3: CASKRENTNTGELFF
J: TRBJ1-1; V: TRBV18; CDR3: CASSLSSDPRVNTEAFF
J: TRBJ1-5; V: TRBV5-1; CDR3: CASSLRGGAQPQHF
J: TRBJ1-4; V: TRBV4-1; CDR3: CASSRIGTGNEKLFF
J: TRBJ1-1; V: TRBV6-2/TRBV6-3; CDR3: CASSRGYNTEAFF
J: TRBJ2-5; V: TRBV18; CDR3: CASSATTVQETQYF
J: TRBJ2-1; V: TRBV5-5; CDR3: CASSLRSGSYDEQFF
J: TRBJ2-2; V: TRBV6-4; CDR3: CASIKPGQNTGELFF
J: TRBJ2-1; V: TRBV3-1; CDR3: CASSQARLAGGLHNEQFF
J: TRBJ2-1; V: TRBV5-1; CDR3: CASSLDLHEQFF
J: TRBJ1-2; V: TRBV4-2; CDR3: CASSQERKGNYGYTF
J: TRBJ2-7; V: TRBV20-1; CDR3: CSAEGHLYEQYF
J: TRBJ2-1; V: TRBV12-3/TRBV12-4; CDR3: CASSLTSGGTQFF
J: TRBJ2-1; V: TRBV5-6; CDR3: CASSLFAGTSLNEQFF
J: TRBJ2-7; V: TRBV20-1; CDR3: CSARHRIPPYEQYF
J: TRBJ1-3; V: TRBV6-1; CDR3: CATLRRGTSGNTIYF
J: TRBJ2-1; V: TRBV19; CDR3: CASSIRTSAYNEQFF
J: TRBJ2-2; V: TRBV5-1; CDR3: CASSFRDTLTGELFF
J: TRBJ2-3; V: TRBV5-6; CDR3: CASSLGPSSDTQYF
J: TRBJ1-1; V: TRBV18; CDR3: CASSPIEAGNTEAFF
J: TRBJ1-6; V: TRBV7-9; CDR3: CASSQTGARNSPLHF
J: TRBJ2-1; V: TRBV20-1; CDR3: CSAPRSGGLAGTSSYNEQFF
J: TRBJ2-2; V: TRBV3-1; CDR3: CASSQVSGGYTGELFF
J: TRBJ2-7; V: TRBV5-6; CDR3: CASSPDGPGWVPYEQYF
J: TRBJ2-7; V: TRBV2; CDR3: CARGQGYEQYF
J: TRBJ2-7; V: TRBV23-1; CDR3: CASSQVLGANNEQYF
J: TRBJ2-5; V: TRBV7-9; CDR3: CASSLVGGRQETQYF
J: TRBJ2-1; V: TRBV9; CDR3: CASSLGDGRVNMNEQFF